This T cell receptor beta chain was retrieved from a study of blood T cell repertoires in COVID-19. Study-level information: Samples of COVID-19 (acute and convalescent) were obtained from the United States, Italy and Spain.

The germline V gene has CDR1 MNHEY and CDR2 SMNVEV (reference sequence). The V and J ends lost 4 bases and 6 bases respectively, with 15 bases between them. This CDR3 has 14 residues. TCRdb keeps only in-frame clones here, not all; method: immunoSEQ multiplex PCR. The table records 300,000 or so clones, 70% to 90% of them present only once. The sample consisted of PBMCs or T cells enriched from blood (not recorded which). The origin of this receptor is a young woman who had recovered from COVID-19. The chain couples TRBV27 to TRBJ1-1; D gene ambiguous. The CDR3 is CASSSRGIFAEAFF. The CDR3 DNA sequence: TGTGCCAGCAGTTCCCGAGGAATATTTGCTGAAGCTTTCTTT.